The 9 T cell receptor beta chains listed next were all sequenced from one sample in a study of cytomegalovirus exposure and HLA in healthy donors. Primers included in the PCR were 60 Vbeta and 13 Jbeta primers. Assay used: immunoSEQ multiplex PCR; TCRdb lists only in-frame clones, some missing. The sample shows about 140,000 clones, around 86% of them seen only once. Sequencing input: PBMCs. The receptors originated from a female donor in good health and CMV-seronegative.

The chain links TRBV18 to TRBJ2-1; D gene unclear. This CDR3 comprises 13 residues. Germline values: CDR1 KGHSH, CDR2 LQKENI. With 0 bases removed from V and 4 bases from J, the gap between germline ends came to 4 bases. CDR3 residues: CASSPPSYNEQFF. In DNA, the CDR3 is TGTGCCAGCTCACCACCCTCGTACAATGAGCAGTTCTTC.

This clone came up a few times. The V and J genes are TRBV5-4 and TRBJ2-5, with 8 positions matching TRBD1. The end of the DNA aligns better with TRBJ2-7, so the J call may be wrong. The CDR3 covers 16 residues. CDR1 SGHNT and CDR2 YYREEE come from the germline V gene (reference sequence). This chain's CDR3 is CASSPRGQVSSYEQYF. The CDR3 bases are TGTGCCAGCAGCCCCCGGGGACAGGTTTCCTCCTACGAGCAGTACTTC.

The chain carries TRBV11-2 and TRBJ2-7; 8 bases line up with TRBD1. The CDR3 spans 16 residues. Germline assignment: CDR1 SGHAT and CDR2 FQNNGV. Losses at the gene ends were 1 base for V and 3 bases for J; bases not matched to a gene: 8. In nucleotides, the CDR3 is TGTGCCAGCAGCTTAGCCGGTGGACAGGGATTCTACGAGCAGTACTTC. Protein: CASSLAGGQGFYEQYF.

CDR3 sequence: CSVDRIAGGPRNEQFF. The CDR3 DNA sequence: TGCAGCGTTGATAGAATAGCGGGAGGGCCTAGGAATGAGCAGTTCTTC. The chain employs TRBV29-1 and TRBJ2-1; 11 nucleotides match TRBD2. The CDR3 is 16 amino acids. Looked up from germline, CDR1 is SQVTM and CDR2 is ANQGSEA. V dropped 3 bases and J dropped 7; count of bases not matched to a gene: 11.

The chain uses TRBV19 and TRBJ2-7; 11 nucleotides agree with TRBD2. This CDR3 is 15 amino acids long. Germline V gene sequence: CDR1 LNHDA, CDR2 SQIVND (reference sequence). With V trimmed by 6 bases and J by 2 bases, 6 bases remained unmatched. Here the CDR3 DNA reads TGTGCCAGTAGCCCGGGACTAGCGGTCACCTACGAGCAGTACTTC. Its translation: CASSPGLAVTYEQYF.

About this clone itself: At the DNA level, this CDR3 is encoded by other sequences in the same sample as well. The chain employs TRBV6-5 and TRBJ1-1; a possible D gene is TRBD1 (5 bases). Trimming stripped 4 bases from V and 3 bases from J, with 9 bases between. The germline V gene encodes CDR1 MNHEY and CDR2 SVGAGI. The CDR3 runs to 13 residues. Here the CDR3 DNA reads TGTGCCAGCAGTTTGACGGGGGACACTGAAGCTTTCTTT. Protein sequence: CASSLTGDTEAFF.

V usage is TRBV5-1 and J usage is TRBJ2-1; D might be TRBD2 (6 bases). V was shortened by 4 bases and J by 4 bases, with 12 bases between the two germline ends. The CDR3 totals 14 residues. Germline V CDR1 and CDR2: SGHRS, YFSETQ. CDR3 region: CASSRNGGYNEQFF. The CDR3 DNA reads as TGCGCCAGCAGCCGGAACGGGGGTTACAATGAGCAGTTCTTC.

V and J are TRBV5-4 and TRBJ2-5; 12 nucleotides match TRBD1. The CDR3 has 17 residues. The V gene end was trimmed by 5 bases and the J gene end by 4 bases; junction bases not matched to a gene: 12. The V gene's germline CDR1 is SGHNT and CDR2 YYREEE (reference sequence). CDR3 loop: CASSQPPGQGAGETQYF. CDR3 nucleotide sequence: TGTGCCAGCAGTCAACCACCGGGACAGGGGGCCGGAGAGACCCAGTACTTC.

The chain employs TRBV28 and TRBJ2-7, with 8 bases identical to TRBD2. Germline V gene sequence: CDR1 MDHEN, CDR2 SYDVKM. This CDR3 is 14 amino acids long. V was clipped by 2 bases and J by 3 bases; unmatched bases: 3. CDR3 region: CASSLLAGGYEQYF. CDR3 nucleotides: TGTGCCAGCAGTTTACTGGCGGGAGGCTACGAGCAGTACTTC. Full variable domain (outside the CDR3, taken from reference TRBV28 and TRBJ2-7): DVKVTQSSRYLVKRTGEKVFLECVQDMDHENMFWYRQDPGLGLRLIYFSYDVKMKEKGDIPEGYSVSREKKERFSLILESASTNQTSMYLCASSLLAGGYEQYFGPGTRLTVT.